The clone carrying this T cell receptor (beta chain) was counted between two and nine times. This sample was included in a study of identical twins. The V gene lost 5 bases and the J gene lost 5 bases, with 16 bases spanning the gap. The CDR3 extends over 14 amino acids. Germline CDR1 and CDR2: DFQATT and SNEGSKA (reference sequence). TCRdb recomputed calls from the 5' RACE reads with MiXCR, one row per CDR3 protein. The sample consists of fewer than 350,000 distinct CDR3 sequences, 6.5% to 9.5% of them appearing once. This sample was shared with a second study, whose subject was yellow fever vaccine responses in identical twins.

The rearrangement links TRBV20-1 to TRBJ2-1; tentatively, D is TRBD2 (5 bases). The specimen was memory (CD45RO+) T cells sorted from blood. The TCR was taken from a woman aged 18-30 years in good health. The CDR3 here is CSALDLVVNNEQFF. The CDR3 DNA follows: TGCAGTGCTCTGGACTTGGTTGTGAACAATGAGCAGTTCTTC.